The rows below give T cell receptor beta chains drawn from one sample of a study of T-cell reconstitution after alpha-beta-depleted transplantation in children. TCRdb fed the PCR reads into MiXCR, producing one record per CDR3 protein. The data show roughly 490,000 distinct CDR3 sequences, over 9.5% seen once. This sample comprised PBMCs, mostly from graft donor cells, obtained 180 days after TCRalphabeta/CD19-depleted stem cell transplant. The origin of the receptors is a female patient aged 2-15 years who had a stem cell transplant for aplastic anemia, so the T cells may come from the graft donor. CDR3s include the opening cysteine and the closing phenylalanine or tryptophan. Fields, in order: V gene, J gene, clone size, D gene, CDR3 protein, CDR3 DNA. A D gene is named only where the DNA matches it firmly. Expanded clones are given a class, and other clones once, few, many or no size at all.

TRBV29-1	TRBJ2-3	many	TRBD2	CSEQAGGPGDTQYF	TGCAGCGAGCAAGCGGGAGGGCCAGGAGATACGCAGTATTTT
TRBV20-1	TRBJ1-1	-	-	CSAKDRWNTEAFF	TGCAGTGCTAAGGACAGATGGAACACTGAAGCTTTCTTT
TRBV28	TRBJ2-5	few	TRBD1	CASSFSRGRKETQYF	TGTGCCAGCAGTTTTAGCAGGGGGCGAAAGGAGACCCAGTACTTC
TRBV20-1	TRBJ1-3	-	-	CSARADDSETAGGNTIYF	TGCAGTGCTAGGGCTGATGACTCTGAAACGGCCGGTGGAAACACCATATATTTT
TRBV9	TRBJ2-5	-	-	CASSVDSFQETQYF	TGTGCCAGCAGCGTAGACAGTTTCCAAGAGACCCAGTACTTC
TRBV20-1	TRBJ2-1	-	-	CSARNTNLRLHNEQFF	TGCAGTGCTAGGAACACAAACCTTAGGCTCCACAATGAGCAGTTCTTC
TRBV28	TRBJ2-7	few	-	CASSFAGRNEQYF	TGTGCCAGCAGTTTCGCGGGCAGAAACGAGCAGTACTTC
TRBV7-2	TRBJ2-3	-	-	CASSHGAWGLRTDTQYF	TGTGCCAGCAGCCACGGAGCCTGGGGGTTAAGGACAGATACGCAGTATTTT
TRBV27	TRBJ2-7	-	TRBD2	CASSLASGVYEQYF	TGTGCCAGCTCCTTAGCTAGCGGGGTCTACGAGCAGTACTTC
TRBV12-3/TRBV12-4	TRBJ2-2	many	TRBD1	CASSHHPGTGNTGELFF	TGTGCCAGCAGTCACCACCCTGGGACAGGGAACACCGGGGAGCTGTTTTTT
TRBV12-3/TRBV12-4	TRBJ2-1	-	-	CASSPRRPAGYNEQFF	TGTGCCAGCAGTCCTCGACGGCCCGCGGGATACAATGAGCAGTTCTTC
TRBV12-3/TRBV12-4	TRBJ1-6	many	TRBD1	CASTTGQGNSPLHF	TGTGCCAGCACGACAGGACAGGGGAATTCACCCCTCCACTTT
TRBV5-5	TRBJ2-6	-	TRBD2	CASSPWGGSGANVLTF	TGTGCCAGCAGCCCCTGGGGGGGATCTGGGGCCAACGTCCTGACTTTC
TRBV14	TRBJ2-4	-	-	CASSRGIQNIQYF	TGTGCCAGCAGCCGGGGGATCCAAAACATTCAGTACTTC
TRBV7-3	TRBJ2-1	few	-	CASSSNPHLSYNEQFF	TGTGCCAGCAGCTCCAATCCCCACCTCTCCTACAATGAGCAGTTCTTC
TRBV7-6	TRBJ1-3	few	-	CASSLDLPDTIYF	TGTGCCAGCAGCTTAGACTTGCCCGACACCATATATTTT
TRBV4-2	TRBJ2-2	few	TRBD2	CASSQEVLAGNTGELFF	TGTGCCAGCAGCCAAGAGGTCCTAGCGGGGAACACCGGGGAGCTGTTTTTT
TRBV28	TRBJ2-3	-	TRBD2	CASSTDPGTSGIPTDTQYF	TGTGCCAGCAGTACAGATCCCGGGACTAGCGGGATACCCACAGATACGCAGTATTTT
TRBV27	TRBJ1-1	few	-	CASSFLGSTEAFF	TGTGCCAGCAGTTTCTTGGGGTCCACTGAAGCTTTCTTT
TRBV20-1	TRBJ2-1	-	TRBD1	CSASSGTGGSYNEQFF	TGCAGTGCGAGCTCCGGGACAGGGGGCTCCTACAATGAGCAGTTCTTC
TRBV7-2	TRBJ2-3	-	-	CASSLSLGDTQYF	TGTGCCAGCAGCTTAAGCTTGGGGGATACGCAGTATTTT
TRBV15	TRBJ2-4	-	-	CATSGAQLAKNIQYF	TGTGCCACCAGCGGAGCTCAACTAGCCAAAAACATTCAGTACTTC
TRBV7-6	TRBJ2-2	few	-	CASRSGFGGTGELFF	TGTGCCAGCAGATCGGGGTTCGGTGGCACCGGGGAGCTGTTTTTT
TRBV7-9	TRBJ1-2	few	TRBD1	CASSLGTGQALFYTF	TGTGCCAGCAGCTTAGGGACGGGACAGGCTCTCTTCTACACCTTC
TRBV29-1	TRBJ2-4	few	-	CSVQGRLRAKNIQYF	TGCAGCGTTCAAGGGCGCCTTAGGGCCAAAAACATTCAGTACTTC
TRBV7-2	TRBJ2-7	-	-	CASNPSGGAPFHEQHF	TGTGCCAGCAACCCGTCTGGGGGGGCGCCCTTCCACGAGCAGCACTTC
TRBV4-3	TRBJ2-2	few	-	CASSHLDIANTGELFF	TGCGCCAGCAGCCACTTAGACATAGCCAACACCGGGGAGCTGTTTTTT
TRBV4-3	TRBJ2-5	-	TRBD2	CASSRLREAGETQYF	TGCGCCAGCAGCCGCCTACGGGAGGCCGGGGAGACCCAGTACTTC
TRBV27	TRBJ2-7	many	TRBD1	CASRQGEVYEQYF	TGTGCCAGCCGACAGGGGGAAGTTTACGAGCAGTACTTC
TRBV20-1	TRBJ1-2	few	-	CSARSRGSDYGYTF	TGCAGTGCTAGGTCGCGGGGCTCTGACTATGGCTACACCTTC
TRBV10-3	TRBJ2-3	many	-	CAISPGSSTDTQYF	TGTGCCATCAGCCCCGGGTCCAGCACAGATACGCAGTATTTT
TRBV7-3	TRBJ1-2	few	TRBD1	CASSLNRGGFGYGYTF	TGTGCCAGCAGCTTGAACAGGGGGGGATTTGGCTATGGCTACACCTTC
TRBV9	TRBJ2-5	-	-	CASSRSGREQETQYF	TGTGCCAGCAGCCGATCGGGCAGGGAGCAAGAGACCCAGTACTTC
TRBV10-3	TRBJ2-1	many	TRBD2	CAVTGTSALPYNEQFF	TGTGCCGTCACCGGGACTAGCGCACTACCCTACAATGAGCAGTTCTTC
TRBV28	TRBJ2-5	-	TRBD2	CASSLKEMWTSEETQYF	TGTGCCAGCAGTTTAAAGGAAATGTGGACTAGCGAAGAGACCCAGTACTTC
TRBV20-1	TRBJ2-1	many	TRBD2	CSARPSGMDEQFF	TGCAGTGCTAGACCTAGCGGGATGGATGAGCAGTTCTTC
TRBV4-3	TRBJ1-6	few	-	CASSQTGSHNSPLHF	TGCGCCAGCAGCCAGACCGGGTCGCATAATTCACCCCTCCACTTT
TRBV4-3	TRBJ2-1	few	TRBD2	CASSHLLAGGSYNEQFF	TGCGCCAGCAGCCACCTACTAGCGGGAGGGTCCTACAATGAGCAGTTCTTC
TRBV10-3	TRBJ2-3	-	-	CAISGTHQGDTQYF	TGTGCCATCAGCGGGACGCACCAAGGGGATACGCAGTATTTT
TRBV28	TRBJ1-1	-	-	CASSLSSSGTEAFF	TGTGCCAGCAGTTTAAGCAGTTCAGGCACTGAAGCTTTCTTT
TRBV19	TRBJ2-2	-	TRBD1	CATGQTNTGELFF	TGTGCCACGGGACAGACGAACACCGGGGAGCTGTTTTTT
TRBV12-3/TRBV12-4	TRBJ1-1	many	TRBD1	CASSTTGITEAFF	TGTGCCAGCAGCACGACAGGGATCACTGAAGCTTTCTTT
TRBV24-1	TRBJ1-1	many	-	CATSAQGGTEAFF	TGTGCCACCAGTGCACAGGGAGGGACTGAAGCTTTCTTT
TRBV9	TRBJ2-1	few	TRBD2	CASSSGGSGSHPYNEQFF	TGTGCCAGCAGCTCGGGGGGTAGCGGGAGTCACCCCTACAATGAGCAGTTCTTC
TRBV11-2	TRBJ1-5	-	-	CASSRRSLDSNQPQHF	TGTGCCAGCAGCCGCCGGTCTCTGGACAGCAATCAGCCCCAGCATTTT
TRBV6-5	TRBJ2-3	-	-	CASSYSPGSDTQYF	TGTGCCAGCAGTTACTCGCCAGGTTCAGATACGCAGTATTTT
TRBV3-1	TRBJ2-3	many	-	CASSTNTDTQYF	TGTGCCAGCAGTACGAACACAGATACGCAGTATTTT
TRBV7-2	TRBJ1-2	-	-	CASSLDSDSSGYTF	TGTGCCAGCAGCTTAGATTCAGACAGTAGCGGCTACACCTTC
TRBV12-3/TRBV12-4	TRBJ2-5	few	TRBD1	CASSLVWTGSGETQYF	TGTGCCAGCAGTTTAGTTTGGACAGGGTCAGGAGAGACCCAGTACTTC
TRBV27	TRBJ2-1	few	TRBD1	CASSLYRGKNEQFF	TGTGCCAGCAGTTTGTACAGGGGTAAAAATGAGCAGTTCTTC
TRBV4-3	TRBJ2-3	few	TRBD2	CASSHQTSGGTDTQYF	TGCGCCAGCAGCCATCAGACTAGCGGGGGCACAGATACGCAGTATTTT
TRBV14	TRBJ2-3	many	-	CASRWTNDTDTQYF	TGTGCCAGCCGGTGGACTAACGACACAGATACGCAGTATTTT
TRBV12-3/TRBV12-4	TRBJ2-1	-	TRBD2	CASSSTPGLAANEQFF	TGTGCCAGCAGTTCGACCCCGGGACTAGCGGCCAATGAGCAGTTCTTC
TRBV7-9	TRBJ1-1	-	-	CASTLYRQMNTEAFF	TGTGCCAGCACCCTTTATCGCCAGATGAACACTGAAGCTTTCTTT
TRBV7-2	TRBJ1-4	many	-	CASSLVGGSGEKLFF	TGTGCCAGCAGCTTAGTCGGGGGCTCGGGGGAAAAACTGTTTTTT
TRBV28	TRBJ2-7	-	TRBD1	CASNGVGRGYEQYF	TGTGCCAGCAATGGGGTGGGCAGGGGGTACGAGCAGTACTTC
TRBV13	TRBJ1-2	many	-	CASSLVITGRYGYTF	TGTGCCAGCAGCTTGGTGATTACAGGGAGGTATGGCTACACCTTC
TRBV12-5	TRBJ1-2	once	-	CASGGPRGGYTF	TGTGCTAGTGGGGGACCACGGGGTGGCTACACCTTC
TRBV5-1	TRBJ2-3	-	TRBD2	CASSLGLAGDRDTQYF	TGCGCCAGCAGCTTGGGACTAGCGGGAGACAGAGATACGCAGTATTTT